This paragraph reports one TCR beta chain. This specimen belongs to a study of blood T cell repertoires in COVID-19. Study details: Both acute and convalescent COVID-19 samples were obtained from the United States, Italy and Spain. T cells, B-cell-depleted T cells, or PBMCs provided the cDNA or gDNA that served as material.

Germline V gene sequence: CDR1 SGHTA, CDR2 FQGNSA. The CDR3 is 16 amino acids. V shed 2 bases and J 2 bases; nucleotides not matched to a gene: 7. Original handling: Counts of nucleated cells, estimated from reference gene primer amplification, were obtained. The table came from immunoSEQ multiplex PCR; TCRdb's copy has only in-frame clones and leaves some out. D and trimming come from the DNA, and the V and J calls and clone size come from that table. The sample carries some 250,000 clones, around 86% recorded once. The sample taken for sequencing was peripheral blood. The chain couples TRBV7-2 to TRBJ2-3; 7 nucleotides match TRBD2. This clonotype originated in a man aged 30 to 39 who had recovered from COVID-19. CDR3 in DNA: TGTGCCAGCAGCTTACGAGGGACTACCTACACAGATACGCAGTATTTT. It codes for CASSLRGTTYTDTQYF.